The clone carrying this T cell receptor (beta chain) was seen many times. Its antigen is still unknown. Amplification yielded TCR beta CDR3 regions, with RNA transcripts as the source. The HTBI primer set served for first-round RT-PCR of the TCR CDR3. TCRdb re-called the multiplex PCR reads with MiXCR, one entry per CDR3 protein. The sample lists 700,000 to 950,000 distinct CDR3 sequences, 30% to 40% occurring once. CDR1 is MNHEY and CDR2 is SVGAGI in the germline V gene. With 5 bases removed from V and 5 bases from J, the gap between germline ends came to 19 bases. This CDR3 spans 15 amino acids. This sample is part of a study of T cells in Graves' hyperthyroidism and ophthalmopathy. General observations from the study: From stable hyperthyroidism, ophthalmopathy was separated by a 13 V-J model.

This TCR derives from a woman between 35 and 50 years old with Graves' hyperthyroidism. J is TRBJ2-7 and V is TRBV6-5; D is possibly TRBD2 (7 bases). The sequenced material came from blood. The CDR3 spells CASSPRWWRGHEQYF. CDR3 coding DNA: TGTGCCAGCAGTCCTCGGTGGTGGCGGGGGCACGAGCAGTACTTC.